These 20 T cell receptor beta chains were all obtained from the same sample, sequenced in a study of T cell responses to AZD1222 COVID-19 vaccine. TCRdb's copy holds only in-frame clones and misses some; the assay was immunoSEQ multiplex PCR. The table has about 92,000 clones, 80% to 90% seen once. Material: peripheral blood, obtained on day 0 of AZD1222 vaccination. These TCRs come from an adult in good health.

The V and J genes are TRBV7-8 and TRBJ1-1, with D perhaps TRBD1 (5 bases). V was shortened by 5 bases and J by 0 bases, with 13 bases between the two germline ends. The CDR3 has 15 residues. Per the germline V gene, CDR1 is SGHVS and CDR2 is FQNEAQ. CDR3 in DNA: TGTGCCAGCAGCCCCGACAGAGAAATGAACACTGAAGCTTTCTTT. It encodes CASSPDREMNTEAFF.

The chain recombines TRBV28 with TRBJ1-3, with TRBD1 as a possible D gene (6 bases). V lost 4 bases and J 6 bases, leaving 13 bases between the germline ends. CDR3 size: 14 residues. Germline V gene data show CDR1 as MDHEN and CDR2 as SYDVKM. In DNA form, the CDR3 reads TGTGCCAGCAGTTCACAGGGCCGTGCAAACACCATATATTTT. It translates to CASSSQGRANTIYF.

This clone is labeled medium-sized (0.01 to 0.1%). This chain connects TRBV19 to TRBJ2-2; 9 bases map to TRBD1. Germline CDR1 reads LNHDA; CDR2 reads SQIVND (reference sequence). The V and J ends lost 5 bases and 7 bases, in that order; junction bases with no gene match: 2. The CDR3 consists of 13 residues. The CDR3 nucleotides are TGTGCCAGTAGTCGACAGGGGGTCGGGGAGCTGTTTTTT. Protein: CASSRQGVGELFF. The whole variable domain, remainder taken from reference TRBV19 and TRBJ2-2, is DGGITQSPKYLFRKEGQNVTLSCEQNLNHDAMYWYRQDPGQGLRLIYYSQIVNDFQKGDIAEGYSVSREKKESFPLTVTSAQKNPTAFYLCASSRQGVGELFFGEGSRLTVL.

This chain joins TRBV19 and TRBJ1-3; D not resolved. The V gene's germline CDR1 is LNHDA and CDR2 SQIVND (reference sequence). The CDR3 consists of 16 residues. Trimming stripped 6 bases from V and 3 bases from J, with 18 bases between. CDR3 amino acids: CASSDAGRALGNTIYF. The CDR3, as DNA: TGTGCCAGTAGCGATGCGGGGAGGGCTCTTGGAAACACCATATATTTT.

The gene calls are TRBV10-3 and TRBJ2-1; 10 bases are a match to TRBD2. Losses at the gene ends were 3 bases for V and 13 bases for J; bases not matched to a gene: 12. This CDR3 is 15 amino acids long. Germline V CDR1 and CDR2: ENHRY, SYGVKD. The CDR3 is CAISESSGGPNPQFF. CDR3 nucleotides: TGTGCCATCAGTGAAAGTAGCGGGGGGCCTAATCCCCAGTTCTTC.

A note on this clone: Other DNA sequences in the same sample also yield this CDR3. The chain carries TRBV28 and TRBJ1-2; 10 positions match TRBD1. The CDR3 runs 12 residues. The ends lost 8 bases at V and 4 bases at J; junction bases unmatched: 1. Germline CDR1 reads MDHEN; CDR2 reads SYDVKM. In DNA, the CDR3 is TGTGCCAGCGGGGACAGGGGCTATGGCTACACCTTC. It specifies CASGDRGYGYTF.

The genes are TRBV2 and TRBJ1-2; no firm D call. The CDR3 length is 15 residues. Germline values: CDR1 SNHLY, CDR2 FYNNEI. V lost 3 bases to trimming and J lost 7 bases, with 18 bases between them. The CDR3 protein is CASSELDDVGPGYTF. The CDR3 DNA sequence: TGTGCCAGCAGTGAGCTAGATGACGTCGGACCTGGCTACACCTTC. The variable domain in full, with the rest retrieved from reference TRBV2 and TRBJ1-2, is EPEVTQTPSHQVTQMGQEVILRCVPISNHLYFYWYRQILGQKVEFLVSFYNNEISEKSEIFDDQFSVERPDGSNFTLKIRSTKLEDSAMYFCASSELDDVGPGYTFGSGTRLTVV.

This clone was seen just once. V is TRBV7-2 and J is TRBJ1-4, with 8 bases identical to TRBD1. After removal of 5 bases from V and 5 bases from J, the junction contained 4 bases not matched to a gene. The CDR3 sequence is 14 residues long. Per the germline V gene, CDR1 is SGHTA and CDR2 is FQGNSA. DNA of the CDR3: TGTGCCAGCAGCCCGAGGACAGGGAATGAAAAACTGTTTTTT. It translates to CASSPRTGNEKLFF.

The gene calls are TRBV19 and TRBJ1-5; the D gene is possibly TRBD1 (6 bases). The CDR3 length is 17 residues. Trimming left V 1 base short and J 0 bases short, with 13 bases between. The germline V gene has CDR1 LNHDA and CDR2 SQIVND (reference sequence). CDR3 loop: CASSIVYDRFSNQPQHF. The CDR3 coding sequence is TGTGCCAGTAGTATAGTATACGACAGGTTTAGCAATCAGCCCCAGCATTTT.

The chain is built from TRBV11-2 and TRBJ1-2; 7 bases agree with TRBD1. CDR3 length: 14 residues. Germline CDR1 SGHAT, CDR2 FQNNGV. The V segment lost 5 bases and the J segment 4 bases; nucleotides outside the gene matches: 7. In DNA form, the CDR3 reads TGTGCCAGCAGCCTGGAGACAGGGCCCTATGGCTACACCTTC. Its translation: CASSLETGPYGYTF.

The CDR3 region is CAQRVGFRYYGYTF. In DNA, the CDR3 is TGTGCCCAGCGGGTCGGGTTTCGGTACTATGGCTACACCTTC. This chain uses TRBV30 with TRBJ1-2; no clear D gene. V was clipped by 8 bases and J by 3 bases, with 19 bases between them. Germline CDR1 is GTSNPN and CDR2 is SVGIG (reference sequence). This CDR3 is built from 14 residues.

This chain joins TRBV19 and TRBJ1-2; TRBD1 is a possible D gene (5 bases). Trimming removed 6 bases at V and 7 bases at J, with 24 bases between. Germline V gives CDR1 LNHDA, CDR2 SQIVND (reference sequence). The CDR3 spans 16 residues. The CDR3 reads CASSPAAQGTLRGYTF. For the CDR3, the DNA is TGTGCCAGTAGCCCAGCCGCCCAAGGGACCCTTCGTGGCTACACCTTC.

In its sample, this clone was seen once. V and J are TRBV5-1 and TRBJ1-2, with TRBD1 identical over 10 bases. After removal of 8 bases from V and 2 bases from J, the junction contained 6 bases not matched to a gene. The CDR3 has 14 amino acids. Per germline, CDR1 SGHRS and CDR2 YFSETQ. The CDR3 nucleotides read TGCGCCAGTGGGACAGGGGACCGAAACTATGGCTACACCTTC. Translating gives CASGTGDRNYGYTF.

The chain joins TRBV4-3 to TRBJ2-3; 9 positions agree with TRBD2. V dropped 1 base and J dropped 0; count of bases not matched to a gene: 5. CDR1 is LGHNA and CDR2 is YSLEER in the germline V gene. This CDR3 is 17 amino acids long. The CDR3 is CASSQVLAGRSTDTQYF. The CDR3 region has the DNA TGCGCCAGCAGCCAAGTGCTAGCGGGGAGAAGCACAGATACGCAGTATTTT.

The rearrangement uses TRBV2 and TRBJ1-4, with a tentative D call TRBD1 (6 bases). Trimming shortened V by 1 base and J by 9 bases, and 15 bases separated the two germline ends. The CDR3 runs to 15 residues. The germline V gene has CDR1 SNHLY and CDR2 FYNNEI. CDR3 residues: CASSEVAGALQKLFF. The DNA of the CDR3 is TGTGCCAGCAGTGAAGTGGCAGGGGCGTTGCAAAAACTGTTTTTT.

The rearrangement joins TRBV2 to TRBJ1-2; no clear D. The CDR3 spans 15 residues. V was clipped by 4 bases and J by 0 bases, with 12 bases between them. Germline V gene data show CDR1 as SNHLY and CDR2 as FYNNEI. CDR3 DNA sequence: TGTGCCAGCAGTGTTGGGGTCGGAGCTAACTATGGCTACACCTTC. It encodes CASSVGVGANYGYTF. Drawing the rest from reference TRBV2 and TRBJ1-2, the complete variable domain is EPEVTQTPSHQVTQMGQEVILRCVPISNHLYFYWYRQILGQKVEFLVSFYNNEISEKSEIFDDQFSVERPDGSNFTLKIRSTKLEDSAMYFCASSVGVGANYGYTFGSGTRLTVV.

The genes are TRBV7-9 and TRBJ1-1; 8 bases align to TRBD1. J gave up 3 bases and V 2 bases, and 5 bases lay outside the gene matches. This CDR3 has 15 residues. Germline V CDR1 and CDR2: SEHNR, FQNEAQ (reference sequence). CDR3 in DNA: TGTGCCAGCAGCTTACCCGGGACAGGAGACACTGAAGCTTTCTTT. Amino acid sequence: CASSLPGTGDTEAFF.

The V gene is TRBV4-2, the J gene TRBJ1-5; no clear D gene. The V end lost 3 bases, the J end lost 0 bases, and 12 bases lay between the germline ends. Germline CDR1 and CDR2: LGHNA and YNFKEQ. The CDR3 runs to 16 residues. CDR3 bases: TGTGCCAGCAGCCACGATGCGAGTAATAGCAATCAGCCCCAGCATTTT. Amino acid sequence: CASSHDASNSNQPQHF.

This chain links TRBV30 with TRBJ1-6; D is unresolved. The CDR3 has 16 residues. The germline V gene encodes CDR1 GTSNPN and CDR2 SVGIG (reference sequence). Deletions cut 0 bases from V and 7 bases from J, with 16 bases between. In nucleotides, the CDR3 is TGTGCCTGGAGTGTACGGAAGGGAGGGCTAAATTCACCCCTCCACTTT. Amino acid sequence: CAWSVRKGGLNSPLHF.

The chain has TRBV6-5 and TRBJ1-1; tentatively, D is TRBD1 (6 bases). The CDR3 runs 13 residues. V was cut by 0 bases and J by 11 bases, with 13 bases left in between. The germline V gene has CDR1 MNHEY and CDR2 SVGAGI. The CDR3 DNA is TGTGCCAGCAGTTACTCACTCCGGCAGGGGGCTTTCTTT. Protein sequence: CASSYSLRQGAFF.